This is a list of T cell receptor beta chains from one sample in a study of patients and donors after allogeneic stem cell transplantation. One entry per CDR3 protein results from TCRdb running MiXCR on the RT-PCR reads. Of tens of thousands of distinct CDR3 sequences listed, roughly 30% are singletons. The sequencing sample was made of blood, either unsorted or a sorted T cell fraction (not recorded which). These receptors originate from a human donor who was either an allogeneic HSCT recipient or a stem cell or donor lymphocyte infusion donor (not recorded which). It is not recorded whose cells these are; they may come from a transplant donor. Each CDR3 is given with its conserved first and last residue. The D gene is left open where the match is weak. A row's size may be missing; if present it is once, few, many or a size class.

D,length,size,J,V,CDR3,DNA
TRBD1,12,few,TRBJ1-2,TRBV5-1,CASSSRGLGYTF,TGCGCCAGCAGCTCCAGGGGGCTCGGCTACACCTTC
NA,14,NA,TRBJ1-2,TRBV4-1,CASSKTPGDYGYTF,TGCGCCAGCAGCAAAACGCCGGGGGACTATGGCTACACCTTC
TRBD1,15,few,TRBJ1-5,TRBV5-1,CASSLEGAGNQPQHF,TGCGCCAGCAGCTTGGAGGGGGCTGGCAATCAGCCCCAGCATTTT
TRBD1,15,NA,TRBJ2-7,TRBV28,CASGKRDRASNEQYF,TGTGCCAGCGGGAAACGGGACAGGGCTTCCAACGAGCAGTACTTC
TRBD1,15,NA,TRBJ2-2,TRBV5-6,CASSVPGQYTGELFF,TGTGCCAGCAGCGTCCCGGGACAGTACACCGGGGAGCTGTTTTTT
TRBD2,15,NA,TRBJ2-3,TRBV20-1,CSARDISGIKDTQYF,TGCAGTGCTAGAGATATTAGCGGGATAAAAGATACGCAGTATTTT
TRBD2,15,few,TRBJ2-7,TRBV5-1,CASSLAREGHYEQYF,TGCGCCAGCAGCTTGGCCCGGGAGGGCCATTACGAGCAGTACTTC
NA,15,few,TRBJ1-4,TRBV6-5,CASSLWPGLGEKLFF,TGTGCCAGTTCCCTCTGGCCGGGGCTAGGAGAAAAACTGTTTTTT
NA,15,many,TRBJ1-2,TRBV7-9,CASSLVGRANYGYTF,TGTGCCAGCAGCTTAGTGGGGAGAGCTAACTATGGCTACACCTTC
TRBD2,16,NA,TRBJ2-2,TRBV4-3,CASSPKRGASTGELFF,TGCGCCAGCAGCCCAAAGCGGGGGGCGAGCACCGGGGAGCTGTTTTTT
TRBD1,14,few,TRBJ2-7,TRBV12-3/TRBV12-4,CASSLRQGANEQYF,TGTGCCAGCAGTTTACGCCAGGGGGCCAACGAGCAGTACTTC
TRBD1,18,few,TRBJ2-3,TRBV12-5,CASSTGTGSYGSTDTQYF,TGTGCTAGTAGCACCGGGACAGGTTCCTACGGGAGCACAGATACGCAGTATTTT
TRBD1,16,few,TRBJ2-3,TRBV12-3/TRBV12-4,CASSLRTGTSTDTQYF,TGTGCCAGCAGTTTGAGGACAGGGACCAGCACAGATACGCAGTATTTT
NA,12,NA,TRBJ2-3,TRBV12-3/TRBV12-4,CASSLKADTQYF,TGTGCCAGCAGCCTAAAAGCGGATACGCAGTATTTT
NA,15,many,TRBJ1-4,TRBV4-3,CASSQEITTNEKLFF,TGCGCCAGCAGCCAAGAGATCACAACTAATGAAAAACTGTTTTTT
TRBD1,17,many,TRBJ2-1,TRBV24-1,CATSDLKGDRFINEQFF,TGTGCCACCAGTGATTTGAAAGGGGACAGGTTCATAAATGAGCAGTTCTTC
TRBD1,13,few,TRBJ1-2,TRBV12-3/TRBV12-4,CASSPGQAWGYTF,TGTGCCAGCAGCCCCGGACAGGCCTGGGGCTACACCTTC
NA,13,NA,TRBJ2-7,TRBV20-1,CSASNPGHYEQYF,TGCAGTGCTAGCAATCCAGGACACTACGAGCAGTACTTC
NA,12,NA,TRBJ1-4,TRBV5-1,CASSLPAEKLFF,TGCGCCAGCAGCTTGCCCGCGGAAAAACTGTTTTTT
NA,11,few,TRBJ2-1,TRBV12-3/TRBV12-4,CASSLRNEQFF,TGTGCCAGCAGTTTGAGGAATGAGCAGTTCTTC
NA,15,many,TRBJ1-6,TRBV7-3,CASSLIEQGNSPLHF,TGTGCCAGCAGCTTAATTGAACAGGGTAATTCACCCCTCCACTTT
NA,15,NA,TRBJ1-4,TRBV5-1,CASSPGLSTNEKLFF,TGCGCCAGCAGCCCGGGTCTCTCAACTAATGAAAAACTGTTTTTT
NA,12,few,TRBJ1-1,TRBV18,CASSDDSPEAFF,TGTGCCAGCTCAGATGACAGCCCCGAAGCTTTCTTT
NA,15,NA,TRBJ1-2,TRBV29-1,CSVEERTVTSYGYTF,TGCAGCGTTGAGGAAAGGACTGTCACCAGCTATGGCTACACCTTC
TRBD2,20,once,TRBJ2-1,TRBV6-2/TRBV6-3,CASSSHLWGLAGGADNEQFF,TGTGCCAGCAGCTCCCACCTTTGGGGACTAGCGGGAGGAGCCGACAATGAGCAGTTCTTC
NA,14,NA,TRBJ1-2,TRBV28,CASSFDSHDYGYTF,TGTGCCAGCAGTTTTGACAGCCACGACTATGGCTACACCTTC
TRBD2,15,NA,TRBJ2-1,TRBV20-1,CSASKAGGPRNEQFF,TGCAGTGCTAGCAAAGCGGGAGGGCCCCGGAATGAGCAGTTCTTC
TRBD1,15,NA,TRBJ2-7,TRBV6-2/TRBV6-3,CASSPGTGSFHEQYF,TGTGCCAGCAGCCCCGGGACAGGGTCTTTTCACGAGCAGTACTTC
NA,15,NA,TRBJ2-2,TRBV5-1,CASSLDGLNTGELFF,TGCGCCAGCAGCTTGGACGGGCTAAACACCGGGGAGCTGTTTTTT